This paragraph covers one TCR beta chain sequence. The target antigen is unknown. This sample is part of a study of response to subunit inactivated influenza vaccine. General study results and limits: A suggestion made by the authors is that each seasonal influenza vaccination recruits few new T cells.

Germline-derived CDR1 and CDR2 are LGHDT and YNNKEL (reference sequence). This CDR3 comprises 15 residues. J gave up 9 bases and V 1 base, and 6 bases lay outside the gene matches. MiXCR, applied by TCRdb to the RT-PCR reads, yields one record per CDR3 protein. Altogether about half a million distinct CDR3 sequences are present, around 25% being singletons, with the ten largest covering 1.5% to 2%. The chain is built from TRBV3-1 and TRBJ2-4; 10 bases are a match to TRBD1. This receptor was obtained from a man between 50 and 59 years old who received an inactivated influenza vaccine. The specimen comprised CD4+ T cells sorted from PBMCs, sampled 5 days after vaccination. DNA of the CDR3: TGTGCCAGCAGCCAAGGACAGGGGGCGCCGGGCATTCAGTACTTC. Residues: CASSQGQGAPGIQYF.